The rows below give T cell receptor beta chains drawn from one sample of a study of blood T cell repertoires in COVID-19. The repertoire was sequenced with immunoSEQ multiplex PCR; TCRdb's copy has only in-frame clones and lacks some. The table shows approximately 140,000 clones, with more than 65% occurring only once. The sample taken for sequencing was peripheral blood. Receptor source: a man older than 75 with acute or convalescent COVID-19. CDR3s include the opening cysteine and the closing phenylalanine or tryptophan. Each record gives: J gene, clone size, CDR3 length, D gene, V gene, CDR3 DNA, CDR3 protein. A D gene is named only where the DNA matches it firmly. Only some rows state a clone size, as once, few, many or a class for expanded clones.

j_call: TRBJ2-7
clone_size: once
cdr3_length: 17
d_call: TRBD1
v_call: TRBV4-1
cdr3_nt: TGCGCCAGCAGCCAAGATCCCCCGGGACAGGGGATCTTCGAGCAGTACTTC
cdr3_aa: CASSQDPPGQGIFEQYF

j_call: TRBJ1-4
clone_size: .
cdr3_length: 17
d_call: TRBD1
v_call: TRBV19
cdr3_nt: TGTGCCAGTAGTATCAGACAGGGGAAAAGGGCTAATGAAAAACTGTTTTTT
cdr3_aa: CASSIRQGKRANEKLFF

j_call: TRBJ1-2
clone_size: .
cdr3_length: 14
d_call: TRBD1
v_call: TRBV7-2
cdr3_nt: TGTGCCAGCAGCTTTGGACAGGGCGGAGATGGCTACACCTTC
cdr3_aa: CASSFGQGGDGYTF

j_call: TRBJ2-7
clone_size: .
cdr3_length: 16
d_call: TRBD2
v_call: TRBV7-2
cdr3_nt: TGTGCCAGCAGCTCACGGACTAGCGGGGGTTGGGTCGAGCAGTACTTC
cdr3_aa: CASSSRTSGGWVEQYF

j_call: TRBJ1-5
clone_size: .
cdr3_length: 17
d_call: TRBD1
v_call: TRBV5-6
cdr3_nt: TGTGCCAGCAGCTTGGGTCGGGGACAGGGGGACAATCAGCCCCAGCATTTT
cdr3_aa: CASSLGRGQGDNQPQHF

j_call: TRBJ1-4
clone_size: .
cdr3_length: 13
d_call: .
v_call: TRBV19
cdr3_nt: TGTGCCACCAGTGGGCCAACTAATGAAAAACTGTTTTTT
cdr3_aa: CATSGPTNEKLFF

j_call: TRBJ1-6
clone_size: .
cdr3_length: 13
d_call: TRBD1
v_call: TRBV7-8
cdr3_nt: TGTGCCAGCAGCTTAACAGGGGGGGGCCCCCTCCACTTT
cdr3_aa: CASSLTGGGPLHF

j_call: TRBJ2-1
clone_size: .
cdr3_length: 15
d_call: TRBD1
v_call: TRBV6-5
cdr3_nt: TGTGCCACCGTGCCGAGGACAGGGGGGAGGGATGAGCAGTTCTTC
cdr3_aa: CATVPRTGGRDEQFF

j_call: TRBJ1-5
clone_size: .
cdr3_length: 14
d_call: .
v_call: TRBV21-1
cdr3_nt: TGTGCCAGCAGCACCGACAGGAGGAATCAGCCCCAGCATTTT
cdr3_aa: CASSTDRRNQPQHF

j_call: TRBJ2-2
clone_size: .
cdr3_length: 12
d_call: .
v_call: TRBV2
cdr3_nt: TGTGCCAGCAGTGTGCGCTTCGGGGAGCTGTTTTTT
cdr3_aa: CASSVRFGELFF

j_call: TRBJ2-7
clone_size: .
cdr3_length: 14
d_call: .
v_call: TRBV7-9
cdr3_nt: TGTGCCAGCAGCTTAGCGCGTGCAGGGGCGTTGCAGTACTTC
cdr3_aa: CASSLARAGALQYF

j_call: TRBJ2-7
clone_size: .
cdr3_length: 15
d_call: TRBD2
v_call: TRBV11-2
cdr3_nt: TGTGCCAGCAGCTTTTTCCGCGGGGGGGCCTACGAGCAGTACTTC
cdr3_aa: CASSFFRGGAYEQYF

j_call: TRBJ2-3
clone_size: .
cdr3_length: 15
d_call: .
v_call: TRBV4-3
cdr3_nt: TGCGCCAGCAGCCAACAGTCGGGAAGAGGAGATACGCAGTATTTT
cdr3_aa: CASSQQSGRGDTQYF

j_call: TRBJ2-3
clone_size: few
cdr3_length: 17
d_call: .
v_call: TRBV24-1
cdr3_nt: TGTGCCACCAGCGAAACAGGGACCACCCGGGGCACAGATACGCAGTATTTT
cdr3_aa: CATSETGTTRGTDTQYF

j_call: TRBJ1-1
clone_size: .
cdr3_length: 14
d_call: .
v_call: TRBV5-4
cdr3_nt: TGTGCCAGCAGCTTCGGTCAGGAGAACACTGAAGCTTTCTTT
cdr3_aa: CASSFGQENTEAFF

j_call: TRBJ2-3
clone_size: once
cdr3_length: 16
d_call: TRBD1
v_call: TRBV7-2
cdr3_nt: TGTGCCAGCAGCTTAGTTTTTGGGACAGACACAGATACGCAGTATTTT
cdr3_aa: CASSLVFGTDTDTQYF

j_call: TRBJ2-1
clone_size: .
cdr3_length: 14
d_call: .
v_call: TRBV2
cdr3_nt: TGTGCCAGCAGTGATCAAAGACAGTTTAACGAGCAGTTCTTC
cdr3_aa: CASSDQRQFNEQFF

j_call: TRBJ2-4
clone_size: .
cdr3_length: 14
d_call: .
v_call: TRBV5-6
cdr3_nt: TGTGCCAGCAGCTTGGCAGGGACCAAAAACATTCAGTACTTC
cdr3_aa: CASSLAGTKNIQYF

j_call: TRBJ1-6
clone_size: .
cdr3_length: 14
d_call: TRBD1
v_call: TRBV5-4
cdr3_nt: TGTGCCAGCAGCTCGACAGGGAATAATTCACCCCTCCACTTT
cdr3_aa: CASSSTGNNSPLHF

j_call: TRBJ2-1
clone_size: .
cdr3_length: 16
d_call: TRBD1
v_call: TRBV6-5
cdr3_nt: TGTGCCAGCAGTTACGGGACAGGGGGGACCTACAATGAGCAGTTCTTC
cdr3_aa: CASSYGTGGTYNEQFF

j_call: TRBJ1-3
clone_size: .
cdr3_length: 14
d_call: .
v_call: TRBV28
cdr3_nt: TGTGCCATCGCGAAGGGGCTGGGAGGAAACACCATATATTTT
cdr3_aa: CAIAKGLGGNTIYF

j_call: TRBJ2-7
clone_size: few
cdr3_length: 18
d_call: TRBD1
v_call: TRBV4-1
cdr3_nt: TGCGCCAGCAGCCAAGATTCCGGGACAGGGGGAAGGACCTACGAGCAGTACTTC
cdr3_aa: CASSQDSGTGGRTYEQYF

j_call: TRBJ2-3
clone_size: .
cdr3_length: 14
d_call: TRBD1
v_call: TRBV7-9
cdr3_nt: TGTGCCAGCACCGGGACAGGGGTTCCAGATACGCAGTATTTT
cdr3_aa: CASTGTGVPDTQYF

j_call: TRBJ1-2
clone_size: .
cdr3_length: 14
d_call: .
v_call: TRBV7-2
cdr3_nt: TGTGCCAGCAGCGTCAGGGATAAGGGCTATGGCTACACCTTC
cdr3_aa: CASSVRDKGYGYTF

j_call: TRBJ1-1
clone_size: .
cdr3_length: 13
d_call: .
v_call: TRBV18
cdr3_nt: TGTGCCAGCTCACCAAGGGGGAACACTGAAGCTTTCTTT
cdr3_aa: CASSPRGNTEAFF

j_call: TRBJ2-1
clone_size: .
cdr3_length: 15
d_call: .
v_call: TRBV7-3
cdr3_nt: TGTGCCAGCAGCTTAGCACCGTCCAGAGGCAATGAGCAGTTCTTC
cdr3_aa: CASSLAPSRGNEQFF

j_call: TRBJ2-3
clone_size: .
cdr3_length: 16
d_call: TRBD2
v_call: TRBV19
cdr3_nt: TGTGCCAGTAGTAACACTCTAGCGGCAGGCACAGATACGCAGTATTTT
cdr3_aa: CASSNTLAAGTDTQYF

j_call: TRBJ1-4
clone_size: .
cdr3_length: 13
d_call: .
v_call: TRBV6-4
cdr3_nt: TGTGCCAGCAGTGACTCCAGGGTTGAAAAACTGTTTTTT
cdr3_aa: CASSDSRVEKLFF

j_call: TRBJ2-2
clone_size: .
cdr3_length: 13
d_call: .
v_call: TRBV7-9
cdr3_nt: TGTGCCAGCAGCTCAGAGAACACCGGGGAGCTGTTTTTT
cdr3_aa: CASSSENTGELFF

j_call: TRBJ2-7
clone_size: .
cdr3_length: 14
d_call: .
v_call: TRBV7-8
cdr3_nt: TGTGCCAGCAGCCCAGGTCAGGTGGGCTACGAGCAGTACTTC
cdr3_aa: CASSPGQVGYEQYF

j_call: TRBJ1-5
clone_size: .
cdr3_length: 15
d_call: TRBD1
v_call: TRBV7-9
cdr3_nt: TGTGCCAGCAGCGCGCCAGGGGGAGACAATCAGCCCCAGCATTTT
cdr3_aa: CASSAPGGDNQPQHF

j_call: TRBJ1-2
clone_size: few
cdr3_length: 16
d_call: .
v_call: TRBV18
cdr3_nt: TGTGCCAGCTCACCGGCGGGGGGCCCGAGGATCTATGGCTACACCTTC
cdr3_aa: CASSPAGGPRIYGYTF

j_call: TRBJ2-5
clone_size: .
cdr3_length: 16
d_call: TRBD1
v_call: TRBV11-2
cdr3_nt: TGTGCCAGCAGCTTAGCCCCGGGACAGGGACCGAAGACCCAGTACTTC
cdr3_aa: CASSLAPGQGPKTQYF

j_call: TRBJ2-5
clone_size: .
cdr3_length: 14
d_call: .
v_call: TRBV9
cdr3_nt: TGTGCCAGCAGCCCAACCTCGGGGTTCGAGACCCAGTACTTC
cdr3_aa: CASSPTSGFETQYF

j_call: TRBJ1-6
clone_size: .
cdr3_length: 13
d_call: .
v_call: TRBV6-5
cdr3_nt: TGTGCCAGCAGTTTTGACACCAATTCACCCCTCCACTTT
cdr3_aa: CASSFDTNSPLHF

j_call: TRBJ2-6
clone_size: .
cdr3_length: 19
d_call: .
v_call: TRBV18
cdr3_nt: TGTGCCAGCTCACCACCCGTATTAGGGGCATTTTCTGGGGCCAACGTCCTGACTTTC
cdr3_aa: CASSPPVLGAFSGANVLTF

j_call: TRBJ2-1
clone_size: .
cdr3_length: 13
d_call: .
v_call: TRBV5-1
cdr3_nt: TGCGCCAGCAGCTTGGGACAGCTCGATGAGCAGTTCTTC
cdr3_aa: CASSLGQLDEQFF

j_call: TRBJ1-1
clone_size: .
cdr3_length: 16
d_call: TRBD1
v_call: TRBV5-5
cdr3_nt: TGTGCCAGCAGCTTGGGGGACAGGGGGCTAAATCTGGCAGCTTTCTTT
cdr3_aa: CASSLGDRGLNLAAFF

j_call: TRBJ1-2
clone_size: once
cdr3_length: 15
d_call: TRBD1
v_call: TRBV6-5
cdr3_nt: TGTGCCAGCAGGTTTACGGGGACAGGGATTTTCGGCTACACCTTC
cdr3_aa: CASRFTGTGIFGYTF

j_call: TRBJ1-2
clone_size: .
cdr3_length: 12
d_call: .
v_call: TRBV25-1
cdr3_nt: TGTGCCAGCAGTTTACATAACTATGGCTACACCTTC
cdr3_aa: CASSLHNYGYTF

j_call: TRBJ2-5
clone_size: .
cdr3_length: 15
d_call: TRBD2
v_call: TRBV5-6
cdr3_nt: TGTGCCAGCTCGACTAGCGGGGGGGCAGGAGAGACCCAGTACTTC
cdr3_aa: CASSTSGGAGETQYF

j_call: TRBJ1-3
clone_size: .
cdr3_length: 15
d_call: .
v_call: TRBV6-5
cdr3_nt: TGTGCCAGCAGAGAGCGACAGAACTCTGGAAACACCATATATTTT
cdr3_aa: CASRERQNSGNTIYF

j_call: TRBJ2-5
clone_size: .
cdr3_length: 15
d_call: .
v_call: TRBV5-8
cdr3_nt: TGTGCCAGCAGCCTCTCGCTAGGTCCCCAAGAGACCCAGTACTTC
cdr3_aa: CASSLSLGPQETQYF

j_call: TRBJ2-2
clone_size: .
cdr3_length: 14
d_call: TRBD1
v_call: TRBV5-1
cdr3_nt: TGCGCCAGCAGCCGACAGGGCGAGACCGGGGAGCTGTTTTTT
cdr3_aa: CASSRQGETGELFF

j_call: TRBJ1-5
clone_size: .
cdr3_length: 16
d_call: TRBD1
v_call: TRBV6-2/TRBV6-3
cdr3_nt: TGTGCCAGCAGTTACTCGAGGGGACAGGGCGTTCAGCCCCAGCATTTT
cdr3_aa: CASSYSRGQGVQPQHF

j_call: TRBJ1-1
clone_size: few
cdr3_length: 14
d_call: .
v_call: TRBV4-3
cdr3_nt: TGCGCCAGCAGCCGGGACATATCCCGACCTGAAGCTTTCTTT
cdr3_aa: CASSRDISRPEAFF

j_call: TRBJ1-2
clone_size: .
cdr3_length: 14
d_call: TRBD1
v_call: TRBV5-8
cdr3_nt: TGTGCCAGCAGCCCTAACAGGGGGACCTATGGCTACACCTTC
cdr3_aa: CASSPNRGTYGYTF

j_call: TRBJ2-1
clone_size: .
cdr3_length: 11
d_call: .
v_call: TRBV12-5
cdr3_nt: TGTGCTAGTGGTACCCGGGATGAGCAGTTCTTC
cdr3_aa: CASGTRDEQFF

j_call: TRBJ1-2
clone_size: .
cdr3_length: 15
d_call: .
v_call: TRBV6-2/TRBV6-3
cdr3_nt: TGTGCCAGCAGTTACGACGACGGGGTTCGCTATGGCTACACCTTC
cdr3_aa: CASSYDDGVRYGYTF

j_call: TRBJ2-5
clone_size: .
cdr3_length: 17
d_call: TRBD2
v_call: TRBV6-2/TRBV6-3
cdr3_nt: TGTGCCAGCAGTGTCGGGACTAGCGGGGGGGCTTTAGAGACCCAGTACTTC
cdr3_aa: CASSVGTSGGALETQYF

j_call: TRBJ2-7
clone_size: .
cdr3_length: 14
d_call: .
v_call: TRBV7-2
cdr3_nt: TGTGCCAGCAGCTTAGGGGCAAGGTCCTACGAGCAGTACTTC
cdr3_aa: CASSLGARSYEQYF

j_call: TRBJ2-5
clone_size: .
cdr3_length: 14
d_call: .
v_call: TRBV5-1
cdr3_nt: TGCGCCAGCAGCACGGACAGTCCGCGGACGTCCCAGTACTTC
cdr3_aa: CASSTDSPRTSQYF